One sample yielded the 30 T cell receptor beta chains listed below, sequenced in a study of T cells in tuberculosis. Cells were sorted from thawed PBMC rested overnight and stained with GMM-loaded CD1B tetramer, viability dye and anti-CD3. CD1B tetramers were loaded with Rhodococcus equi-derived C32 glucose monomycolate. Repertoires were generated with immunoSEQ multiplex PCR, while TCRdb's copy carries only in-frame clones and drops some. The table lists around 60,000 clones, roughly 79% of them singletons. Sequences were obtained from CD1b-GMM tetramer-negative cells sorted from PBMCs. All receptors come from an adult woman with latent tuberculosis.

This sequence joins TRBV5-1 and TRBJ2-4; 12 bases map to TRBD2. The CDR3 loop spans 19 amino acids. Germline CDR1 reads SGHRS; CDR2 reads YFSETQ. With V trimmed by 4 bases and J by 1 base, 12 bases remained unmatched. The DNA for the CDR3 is TGCGCCAGCAGCCTAGAGGGGCTAGCGGGAGGGCCGGCCAAAAACATTCAGTACTTC. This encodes CASSLEGLAGGPAKNIQYF.

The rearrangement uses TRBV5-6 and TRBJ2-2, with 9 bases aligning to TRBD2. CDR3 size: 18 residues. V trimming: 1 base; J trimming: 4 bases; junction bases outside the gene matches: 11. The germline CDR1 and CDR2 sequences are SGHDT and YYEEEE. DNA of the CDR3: TGTGCCAGCAGCTTGATTAGCGGGGGAGTTTCGACCACCGGGGAGCTGTTTTTT. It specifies CASSLISGGVSTTGELFF.

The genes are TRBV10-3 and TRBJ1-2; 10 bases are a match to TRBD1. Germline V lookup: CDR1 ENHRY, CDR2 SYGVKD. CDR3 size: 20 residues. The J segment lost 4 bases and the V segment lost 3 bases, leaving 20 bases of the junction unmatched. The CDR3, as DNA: TGTGCCATCAGTGAAGTACAGGAGCGCGCGACAGGGGGCGCAGCCTATGGCTACACCTTC. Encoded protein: CAISEVQERATGGAAYGYTF.

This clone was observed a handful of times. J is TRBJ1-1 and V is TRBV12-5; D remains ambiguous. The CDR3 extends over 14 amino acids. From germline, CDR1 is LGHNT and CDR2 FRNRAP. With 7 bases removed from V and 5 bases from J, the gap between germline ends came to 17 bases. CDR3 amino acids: CASAPVTSGTEAFF. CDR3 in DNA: TGTGCTAGTGCCCCGGTAACTTCGGGGACTGAAGCTTTCTTT.

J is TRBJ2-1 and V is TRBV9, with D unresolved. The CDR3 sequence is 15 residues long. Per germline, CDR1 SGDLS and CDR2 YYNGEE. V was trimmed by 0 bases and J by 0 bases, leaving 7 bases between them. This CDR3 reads CASSVEAYSYNEQFF. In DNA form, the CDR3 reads TGTGCCAGCAGCGTAGAAGCGTACTCCTACAATGAGCAGTTCTTC.

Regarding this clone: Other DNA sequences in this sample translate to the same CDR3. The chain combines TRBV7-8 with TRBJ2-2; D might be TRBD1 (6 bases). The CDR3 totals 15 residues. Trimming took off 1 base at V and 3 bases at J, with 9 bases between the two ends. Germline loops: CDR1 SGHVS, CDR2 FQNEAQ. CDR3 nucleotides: TGTGCCAGCAGCTTAGACAGGGTGGACACCGGGGAGCTGTTTTTT. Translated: CASSLDRVDTGELFF.

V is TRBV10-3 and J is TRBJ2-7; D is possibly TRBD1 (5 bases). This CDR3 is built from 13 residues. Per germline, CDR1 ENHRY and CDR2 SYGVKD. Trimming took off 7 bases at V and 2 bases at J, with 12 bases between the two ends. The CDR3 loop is CAITADTTYEQYF. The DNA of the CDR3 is TGTGCCATCACCGCGGACACCACCTACGAGCAGTACTTC.

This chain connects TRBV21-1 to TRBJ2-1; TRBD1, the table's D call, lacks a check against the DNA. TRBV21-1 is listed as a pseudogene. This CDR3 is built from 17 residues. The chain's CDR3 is CASSKEPGTGQYNEQFF. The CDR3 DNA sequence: TGTGCCAGCAGCAAAGAACCCGGGACAGGGCAGTACAATGAGCAGTTCTTC.

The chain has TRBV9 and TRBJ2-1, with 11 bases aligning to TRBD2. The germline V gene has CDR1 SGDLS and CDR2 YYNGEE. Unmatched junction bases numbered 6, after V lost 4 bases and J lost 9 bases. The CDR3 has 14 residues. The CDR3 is CASSQLAGGSEQFF. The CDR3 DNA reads TGTGCCAGCAGCCAGCTAGCGGGAGGAAGTGAGCAGTTCTTC.

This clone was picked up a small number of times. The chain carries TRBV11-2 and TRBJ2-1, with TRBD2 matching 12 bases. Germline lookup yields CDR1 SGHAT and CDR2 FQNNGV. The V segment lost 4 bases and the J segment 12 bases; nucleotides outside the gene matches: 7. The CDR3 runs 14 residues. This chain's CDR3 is CASSSKGLAGSQFF. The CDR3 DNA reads TGTGCCAGCAGCTCTAAAGGACTAGCGGGATCGCAGTTCTTC.

CDR3 DNA: TGTGCCAGCAGAGACCGAGGGGACAGCCCTAACTATGGCTACACCTTC. This codes for CASRDRGDSPNYGYTF. V usage is TRBV5-5 and J usage is TRBJ1-2; 7 nucleotides line up with TRBD1. J gave up 0 bases and V 5 bases, and 10 bases lay outside the gene matches. Germline V gene sequence: CDR1 SGHKS, CDR2 YYEKEE (reference sequence). The CDR3 runs 16 residues.

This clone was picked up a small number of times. CDR3 nucleotides: TGTGCCAGCAGCACGCTTCAGGTCTCTGGGGCCAACGTCCTGACTTTC. It codes for CASSTLQVSGANVLTF. The gene calls are TRBV28 and TRBJ2-6; D uncertain. Germline assignment: CDR1 MDHEN and CDR2 SYDVKM. Trimming left V 6 bases short and J 0 bases short, with 12 bases between. The CDR3 sequence is 16 residues long.

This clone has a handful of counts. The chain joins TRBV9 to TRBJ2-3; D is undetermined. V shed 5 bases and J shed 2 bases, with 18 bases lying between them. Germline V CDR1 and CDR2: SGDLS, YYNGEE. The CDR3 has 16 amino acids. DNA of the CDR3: TGTGCCAGCAGTCGTGTACTTGCGTCAACCACAGATACGCAGTATTTT. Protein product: CASSRVLASTTDTQYF.

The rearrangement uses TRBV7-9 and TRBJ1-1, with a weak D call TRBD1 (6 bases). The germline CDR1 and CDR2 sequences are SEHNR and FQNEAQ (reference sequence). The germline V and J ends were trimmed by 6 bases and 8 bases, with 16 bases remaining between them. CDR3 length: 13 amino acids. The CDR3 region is CASRQQGFGEAFF. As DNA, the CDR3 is TGTGCCAGCAGACAACAGGGATTTGGGGAAGCTTTCTTT.

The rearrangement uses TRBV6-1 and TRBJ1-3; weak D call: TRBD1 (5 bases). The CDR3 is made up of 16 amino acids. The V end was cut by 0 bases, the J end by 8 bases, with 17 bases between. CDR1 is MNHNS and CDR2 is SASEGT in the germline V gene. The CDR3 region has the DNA TGTGCCAGCAGTGAAGCGCTCGGGGGGATGTCAGACACCATATATTTT. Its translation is CASSEALGGMSDTIYF.

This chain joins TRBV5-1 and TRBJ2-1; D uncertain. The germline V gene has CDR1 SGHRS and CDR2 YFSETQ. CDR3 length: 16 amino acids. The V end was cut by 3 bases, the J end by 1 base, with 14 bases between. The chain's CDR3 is CASSSLPYGSYNEQFF. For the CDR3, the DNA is TGCGCCAGCAGCTCCCTTCCTTACGGGTCCTACAATGAGCAGTTCTTC.

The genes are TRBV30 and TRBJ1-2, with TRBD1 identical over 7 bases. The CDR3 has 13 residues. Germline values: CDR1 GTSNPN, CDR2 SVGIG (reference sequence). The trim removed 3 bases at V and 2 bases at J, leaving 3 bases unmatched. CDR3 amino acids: CAWRGQRNYGYTF. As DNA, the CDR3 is TGTGCCTGGAGGGGACAGCGAAACTATGGCTACACCTTC.

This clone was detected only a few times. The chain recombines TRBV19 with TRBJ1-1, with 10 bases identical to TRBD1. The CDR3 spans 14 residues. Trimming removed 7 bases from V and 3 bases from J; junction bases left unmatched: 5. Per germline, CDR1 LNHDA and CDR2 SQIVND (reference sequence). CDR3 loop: CASIRDRGYTEAFF. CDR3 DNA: TGTGCCAGTATCCGGGACAGGGGATACACTGAAGCTTTCTTT.

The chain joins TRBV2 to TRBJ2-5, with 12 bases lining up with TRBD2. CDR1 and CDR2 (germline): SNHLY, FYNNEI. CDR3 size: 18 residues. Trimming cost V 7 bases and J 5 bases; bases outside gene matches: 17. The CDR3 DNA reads TGTGCCAGCAAGCGGGAGCTAGCGGGAGGGCCCGTCGAGGAGACCCAGTACTTC. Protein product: CASKRELAGGPVEETQYF.

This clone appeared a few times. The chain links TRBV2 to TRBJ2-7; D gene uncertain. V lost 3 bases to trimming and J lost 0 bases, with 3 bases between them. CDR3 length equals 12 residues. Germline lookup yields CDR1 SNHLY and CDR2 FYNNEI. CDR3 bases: TGTGCCAGCAGTGAGAGCTCCTACGAGCAGTACTTC. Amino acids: CASSESSYEQYF.

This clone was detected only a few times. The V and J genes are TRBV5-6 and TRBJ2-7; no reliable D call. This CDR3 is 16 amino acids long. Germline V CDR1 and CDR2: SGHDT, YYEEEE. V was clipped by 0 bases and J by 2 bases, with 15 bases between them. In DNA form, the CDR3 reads TGTGCCAGCAGCTTGGGGCGACATTTACCCACCTACGAGCAGTACTTC. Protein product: CASSLGRHLPTYEQYF. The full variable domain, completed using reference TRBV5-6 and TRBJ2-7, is DAGVTQSPTHLIKTRGQQVTLRCSPKSGHDTVSWYQQALGQGPQFIFQYYEEEERQRGNFPDRFSGHQFPNYSSELNVNALLLGDSALYLCASSLGRHLPTYEQYFGPGTRLTVT.

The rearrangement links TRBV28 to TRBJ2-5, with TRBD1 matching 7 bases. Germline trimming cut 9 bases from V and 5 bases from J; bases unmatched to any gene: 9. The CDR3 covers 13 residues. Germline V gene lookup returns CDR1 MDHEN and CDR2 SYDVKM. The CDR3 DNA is TGTGCCAGGATAACAGGGGTTTGGGAGACCCAGTACTTC. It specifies CARITGVWETQYF.

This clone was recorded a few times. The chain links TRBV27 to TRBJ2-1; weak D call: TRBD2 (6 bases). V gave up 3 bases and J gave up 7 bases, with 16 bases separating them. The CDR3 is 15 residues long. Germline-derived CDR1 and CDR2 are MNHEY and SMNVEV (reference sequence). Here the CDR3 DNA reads TGTGCCAGCAGTTTCCTGGGCGGAGGGGAGAATGAGCAGTTCTTC. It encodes CASSFLGGGENEQFF.

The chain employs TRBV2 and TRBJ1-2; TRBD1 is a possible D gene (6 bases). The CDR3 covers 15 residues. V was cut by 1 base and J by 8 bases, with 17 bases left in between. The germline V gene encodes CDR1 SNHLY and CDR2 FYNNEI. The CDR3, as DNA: TGTGCCAGCAGTGAAGACAGGGCAAAGATGGGCGGCTACACCTTC. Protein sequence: CASSEDRAKMGGYTF.

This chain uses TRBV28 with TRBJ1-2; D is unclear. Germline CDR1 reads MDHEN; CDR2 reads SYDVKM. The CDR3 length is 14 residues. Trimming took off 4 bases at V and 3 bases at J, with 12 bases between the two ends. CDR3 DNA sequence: TGTGCCAGCAGTTCCCCCCAGGCCTACTATGGCTACACCTTC. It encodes CASSSPQAYYGYTF.

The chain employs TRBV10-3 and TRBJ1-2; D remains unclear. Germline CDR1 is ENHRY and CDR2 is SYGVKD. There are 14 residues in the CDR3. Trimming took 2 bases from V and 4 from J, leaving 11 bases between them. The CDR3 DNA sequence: TGTGCCATCAGTGAGAGCGCGGCTGTCTATGGCTACACCTTC. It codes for CAISESAAVYGYTF.

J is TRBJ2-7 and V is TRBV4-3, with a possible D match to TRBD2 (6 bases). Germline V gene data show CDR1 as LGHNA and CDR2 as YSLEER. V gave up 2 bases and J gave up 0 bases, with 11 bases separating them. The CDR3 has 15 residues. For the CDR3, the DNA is TGCGCCAGCAGCCAACAAGCGGGTAACTCCTACGAGCAGTACTTC. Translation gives CASSQQAGNSYEQYF.

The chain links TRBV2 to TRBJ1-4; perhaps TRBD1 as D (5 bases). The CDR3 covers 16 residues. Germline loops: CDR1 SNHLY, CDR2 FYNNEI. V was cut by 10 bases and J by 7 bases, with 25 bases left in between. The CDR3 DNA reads TGTGCCACCAAACGTTTAGGGTCGCTCGGGGGTGAAAAACTGTTTTTT. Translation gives CATKRLGSLGGEKLFF.

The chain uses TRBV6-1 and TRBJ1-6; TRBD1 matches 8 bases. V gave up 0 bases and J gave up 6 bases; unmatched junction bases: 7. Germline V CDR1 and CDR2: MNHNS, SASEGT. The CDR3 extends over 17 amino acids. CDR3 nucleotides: TGTGCCAGCAGTGAAGCCCTGACAGGGGCAGGTAATTCACCCCTCCACTTT. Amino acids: CASSEALTGAGNSPLHF.

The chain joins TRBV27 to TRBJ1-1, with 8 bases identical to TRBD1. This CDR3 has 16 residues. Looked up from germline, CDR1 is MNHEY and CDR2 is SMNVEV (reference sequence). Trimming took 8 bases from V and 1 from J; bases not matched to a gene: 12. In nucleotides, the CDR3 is TGTGCCAGCTGGACAGGGAGGGGAAATTCGAACACTGAAGCTTTCTTT. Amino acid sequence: CASWTGRGNSNTEAFF.